What follows describes a single TCR beta chain. With random hexamers, about 0.5 to 1 ug RNA was reverse transcribed. One entry per CDR3 protein, called by TCRdb with MiXCR from the immunoSEQ multiplex PCR reads. This sample carries approximately 150,000 distinct CDR3 sequences, more than 90% of them seen once, and the ten largest clones take around 0.08%. This record belongs to a study of CD8 T cells in Susac syndrome. The germline V gene has CDR1 SQVTM and CDR2 ANQGSEA. This CDR3 comprises 13 residues. The V gene lost 5 bases and the J gene lost 7 bases, with 14 bases spanning the gap. The chain couples TRBV29-1 to TRBJ2-2; D possibly corresponds to TRBD2 (5 bases). Sequenced input: CD4+ T cells from PBMCs. This clonotype was obtained from a human donor with Susac syndrome. The CDR3 sequence: CSVNPGGGGELFF. CDR3 sequence (DNA): TGCAGCGTTAACCCTGGAGGAGGCGGGGAGCTGTTTTTT.